The 2 T cell receptor beta chains given below trace back to one sample, sequenced in a study of Tregs in tolerant kidney transplant recipients. Clones were sequenced by immunoSEQ multiplex PCR, and TCRdb holds only the in-frame ones, with some missing. The table records 50,000 to 85,000 clones, 80% to 95% of them present only once. The specimen comprised CD8+ T cells from blood, sampled before the transplant. Receptor source: a human donor who received a combined kidney and bone marrow transplant.

The chain uses TRBV19 and TRBJ1-5, with D unclear. CDR3 size: 15 residues. Germline CDR1 LNHDA, CDR2 SQIVND (reference sequence). The V and J ends lost 6 bases and 0 bases respectively, with 12 bases between them. The CDR3 reads CASRDADYSNQPQHF. The CDR3 DNA sequence: TGTGCCAGTAGGGATGCGGATTATAGCAATCAGCCCCAGCATTTT.

This chain uses TRBV13 with TRBJ2-1, with TRBD1 matching over 11 bases. With V trimmed by 4 bases and J by 5 bases, 7 bases remained unmatched. Germline V gene lookup returns CDR1 PRHDT and CDR2 FYEKMQ (reference sequence). CDR3 length equals 16 residues. CDR3 nucleotides: TGTGCCAGCAGCTCCGTCGGGACAGGGGGAAACAATGAGCAGTTCTTC. Amino acid sequence: CASSSVGTGGNNEQFF.